One sample yielded the 28 T cell receptor beta chains listed below, sequenced in a study of blood T cell repertoires in COVID-19. This table comes from immunoSEQ multiplex PCR, and its TCRdb copy is limited to in-frame clones, with some not included. The sample shows 250,000 to 300,000 clones, approximately 85% of them seen only once. Sequencing used peripheral blood. These receptors were obtained from a woman in her 70s with acute or convalescent COVID-19.

The V gene is TRBV12-5, the J gene TRBJ1-4; D remains ambiguous. The V end was cut by 4 bases, the J end by 5 bases, with 17 bases between. CDR3 size: 16 residues. Germline V gene sequence: CDR1 LGHNT, CDR2 FRNRAP. Here the CDR3 reads CASGSTFDGSNEKLFF. CDR3 coding DNA: TGTGCTAGTGGTTCCACCTTCGACGGGTCAAATGAAAAACTGTTTTTT. The full variable domain, with the rest looked up from reference TRBV12-5 and TRBJ1-4, is DARVTQTPRHKVTEMGQEVTMRCQPILGHNTVFWYRQTMMQGLELLAYFRNRAPLDDSGMPKDRFSAEMPDATLATLKIQPSEPRDSAVYFCASGSTFDGSNEKLFFGSGTQLSVL.

This clone came up once. V and J are TRBV11-3 and TRBJ2-3; D is unclear. V lost 1 base and J 3 bases, leaving 8 bases between the germline ends. Germline values: CDR1 SGHNT, CDR2 YENEEA. CDR3 size: 14 residues. DNA for the CDR3: TGTGCCAGCAGCTTAGGTCAGGAAACAGATACGCAGTATTTT. Its translation is CASSLGQETDTQYF.

The count of this clone is one. V gene TRBV12-3 or TRBV12-4 combines with J gene TRBJ1-1; D gene uncertain. The CDR3 spans 13 residues. The germline V and J ends were trimmed by 2 bases and 6 bases, with 10 bases remaining between them. DNA for the CDR3: TGTGCCAGCAGTTTAAACCCGAGGGCTGAAGCTTTCTTT. Protein sequence: CASSLNPRAEAFF.

The chain combines TRBV29-1 with TRBJ1-1; D might be TRBD1 (5 bases). V was trimmed by 0 bases and J by 8 bases, leaving 19 bases between them. Germline V gene data show CDR1 as SQVTM and CDR2 as ANQGSEA. This CDR3 spans 15 amino acids. The DNA of the CDR3 is TGCAGCGTTGAAGATTGGGGGACGGCGGGGCCCGAAGCTTTCTTT. As protein: CSVEDWGTAGPEAFF.

The chain couples TRBV30 to TRBJ1-3, with 7 bases lining up with TRBD1. The ends lost 4 bases at V and 5 bases at J; junction bases unmatched: 8. Looked up from germline, CDR1 is GTSNPN and CDR2 is SVGIG (reference sequence). The CDR3 totals 14 residues. For the CDR3, the DNA is TGTGCCTGGACCCAGGACAGGACGCGAAACACCATATATTTT. As protein: CAWTQDRTRNTIYF.

This clone has just a few counts. The chain's CDR3 is CASSPLTGLSGTQYF. The CDR3, as DNA: TGCGCCAGCAGCCCCCTCACGGGGTTGTCGGGGACGCAGTATTTT. The chain couples TRBV4-1 to TRBJ2-3; tentative D call: TRBD2 (5 bases). The CDR3 covers 15 residues. The V gene lost 4 bases and the J gene lost 9 bases, with 20 bases spanning the gap. Germline-derived CDR1 and CDR2 are MGHRA and YSYEKL.

Only a few counts were recorded for this clone. This chain connects TRBV20-1 to TRBJ1-1, with 7 bases fitting TRBD1. V gave up 6 bases and J gave up 11 bases; unmatched junction bases: 9. This CDR3 is 11 amino acids long. In germline, CDR1 is DFQATT, CDR2 SNEGSKA (reference sequence). In DNA, the CDR3 is TGCAGTGCGACTCAGGGGGGCAGGGCTTTCTTT. It translates to CSATQGGRAFF.

This chain uses TRBV3-1 (or the pseudogene TRBV3-2) with TRBJ2-1; the match to TRBD2 covers 7 bases. After removal of 2 bases from V and 2 bases from J, the junction contained 9 bases not matched to a gene. Germline CDR1 and CDR2: LGHDT and YNNKEL (reference sequence). The CDR3 is 17 residues long. CDR3 sequence reads: CASSQSRDYAPYNEQFF. The CDR3 DNA reads as TGTGCCAGCAGCCAAAGCCGGGACTACGCCCCCTACAATGAGCAGTTCTTC.

The V gene is TRBV29-1, the J gene TRBJ2-1, with no clear D. From germline, CDR1 is SQVTM and CDR2 ANQGSEA. This CDR3 region has 12 residues. The V end was cut by 4 bases, the J end by 4 bases, with 8 bases between. The CDR3 loop reads CSVGRSYNEQFF. CDR3 in DNA: TGCAGCGTTGGCCGGTCTTACAATGAGCAGTTCTTC.

The genes are TRBV6-5 and TRBJ1-1, with TRBD1 identical over 7 bases. Germline V gene lookup returns CDR1 MNHEY and CDR2 SVGAGI. The junction had 8 bases not matched to a gene; V was cut back by 6 bases and J by 4 bases. This CDR3 is 14 amino acids long. The CDR3, as DNA: TGTGCCAGCAGCTGGACGGACAGGAGCACTGAAGCTTTCTTT. Its translation: CASSWTDRSTEAFF.

The genes are TRBV30 and TRBJ1-1; 9 bases align to TRBD1. Germline V gene data show CDR1 as GTSNPN and CDR2 as SVGIG (reference sequence). With 5 bases clipped from V and 4 bases from J, the junction kept 2 bases outside the gene matches. This CDR3 region has 12 residues. The CDR3 region has the DNA TGTGCCTGGGAGACAGGGGGCACTGAAGCTTTCTTT. This translates into CAWETGGTEAFF.

CDR3 DNA: TGTGCCACCAGCAGAGTGCAGGCTGGAAACACCATATATTTT. Protein sequence: CATSRVQAGNTIYF. V gene TRBV15 combines with J gene TRBJ1-3; D gene unclear. The germline gives CDR1 LNHNV, CDR2 YYDKDF (reference sequence). The length of the CDR3 is 14 residues. V lost 1 base, J lost 2 bases, and 6 bases lay in between.

The J gene is TRBJ2-5, the V gene TRBV18, with TRBD2 identical over 7 bases. Germline CDR1 KGHSH, CDR2 LQKENI. The length of the CDR3 is 13 residues. After removal of 6 bases from V and 1 base from J, the junction contained 2 bases not matched to a gene. The CDR3 nucleotides read TGTGCCAGCTCTCGGACTAGCCAAGAGACCCAGTACTTC. This codes for CASSRTSQETQYF.

The CDR3 loop is CASSLSQGGRGNTIYF. The CDR3 DNA reads as TGTGCCAGCAGCTTGTCTCAGGGGGGACGAGGAAACACCATATATTTT. V and J are TRBV7-2 and TRBJ1-3; 7 bases agree with TRBD1. The CDR3 spans 16 residues. Germline values: CDR1 SGHTA, CDR2 FQGNSA. The ends lost 3 bases at V and 4 bases at J; junction bases unmatched: 9.

This clone appeared once. The DNA for the CDR3 is TGTGCCAGCAGCTTAGGGGGGACAGGGGGCCTGGTCGGGGAGCTGTTTTTT. The encoded protein is CASSLGGTGGLVGELFF. The gene calls are TRBV7-2 and TRBJ2-2; 12 bases align to TRBD1. Unmatched junction bases numbered 7, after V lost 1 base and J lost 7 bases. The CDR3 length is 17 residues. Germline V lookup: CDR1 SGHTA, CDR2 FQGNSA. Full variable domain (missing parts from reference TRBV7-2 and TRBJ2-2): GAGVSQSPSNKVTEKGKDVELRCDPISGHTALYWYRQSLGQGLEFLIYFQGNSAPDKSGLPSDRFSAERTGGSVSTLTIQRTQQEDSAVYLCASSLGGTGGLVGELFFGEGSRLTVL.

V is TRBV20-1 and J is TRBJ2-7; D is unclear. V dropped 1 base and J dropped 3 bases, with 4 bases sitting between them. The CDR3 sequence is 11 residues long. Germline assignment: CDR1 DFQATT and CDR2 SNEGSKA (reference sequence). CDR3 coding DNA: TGCAGTGCTAGAGTGCGCTACGAGCAGTACTTC. Translating gives CSARVRYEQYF.

Comment on this clone: This specimen includes other DNA sequences encoding the same CDR3. This chain connects TRBV18 to TRBJ1-3; TRBD1 matches at 9 bases. The J segment lost 2 bases and the V segment lost 3 bases, leaving 2 bases of the junction unmatched. CDR1 is KGHSH, CDR2 LQKENI, per germline. The CDR3 sequence is 15 residues long. The CDR3, as DNA: TGTGCCAGCTCACCCGGGACAGGGACTGGAAACACCATATATTTT. Residues: CASSPGTGTGNTIYF.

This chain links TRBV6-2 or TRBV6-3 with TRBJ1-4; 7 positions agree with TRBD1. Germline V CDR1 and CDR2: MNHEY, SVGEGT. Trimming took 4 bases from V and 10 from J; bases not matched to a gene: 12. The CDR3 consists of 15 residues. The CDR3 DNA is TGTGCCAGCAGTTCTCCGACAGGGATGGTGGTAAAACTGTTTTTT. Protein product: CASSSPTGMVVKLFF.

CDR3 residues: CASNEGGPRNTGELFF. Here the CDR3 DNA reads TGTGCCAGCAACGAGGGGGGGCCAAGGAACACCGGGGAGCTGTTTTTT. V gene TRBV3-1 (or the pseudogene TRBV3-2) combines with J gene TRBJ2-2; possible D gene TRBD2, 7 bases. Trimming stripped 7 bases from V and 1 base from J, with 16 bases between. This CDR3 is 16 amino acids long. Germline values: CDR1 LGHDT, CDR2 YNNKEL (reference sequence).

This clone was detected once. The genes are TRBV7-9 and TRBJ2-5; TRBD2 matches 7 bases. V was pared by 1 base and J by 4 bases, with 12 bases of the junction left unmatched. Per germline, CDR1 SEHNR and CDR2 FQNEAQ (reference sequence). The CDR3 covers 17 residues. The CDR3 loop reads CASSLGTASGGGETQYF. The CDR3 bases are TGTGCCAGCAGCTTAGGGACTGCTTCGGGGGGAGGAGAGACCCAGTACTTC.

The chain has TRBV2 and TRBJ2-2; possible D gene TRBD2, 6 bases. V was shortened by 4 bases and J by 1 base, with 10 bases between the two germline ends. Germline-derived CDR1 and CDR2 are SNHLY and FYNNEI. The CDR3 covers 15 residues. DNA of the CDR3: TGTGCCAGCAGTGTCGCCGGGGGGAACACCGGGGAGCTGTTTTTT. It is translated as CASSVAGGNTGELFF.

This clone was seen a handful of times. The chain employs TRBV2 and TRBJ1-2, with 8 positions matching TRBD1. CDR3 length: 14 residues. The germline gives CDR1 SNHLY, CDR2 FYNNEI. Trimming took 5 bases from V and 3 from J; bases not matched to a gene: 5. CDR3 loop: CASSPTGGDYGYTF. In DNA form, the CDR3 reads TGTGCCAGCAGTCCAACAGGGGGTGACTATGGCTACACCTTC.

This clone turned up a few times. Other nucleotide sequences in the sample specify the same CDR3. The chain is built from TRBV5-1 and TRBJ2-2; TRBD2 matches 12 bases. This CDR3 has 16 residues. Germline lookup yields CDR1 SGHRS and CDR2 YFSETQ. V shed 2 bases and J 7 bases; nucleotides not matched to a gene: 6. The CDR3 coding sequence is TGCGCCAGCAGCTTTCGGACTAGCGGGGAGAGCGGGGAGCTGTTTTTT. It translates to CASSFRTSGESGELFF.

Note on this clone: At one end the junction does not follow the germline gene, possibly because of a read error. V usage is TRBV11-2 and J usage is TRBJ2-7; TRBD1 aligns across 8 bases. There are 11 residues in the CDR3. Germline loops: CDR1 SGHAT, CDR2 FQNNGV. The CDR3 here is CASSLVRGLDF. CDR3 DNA: TGTGCCAGCAGCTTAGTCAGGGGGCTCGACTTC.

The rearrangement joins TRBV2 to TRBJ2-1, with TRBD2 matching over 8 bases. Looked up from germline, CDR1 is SNHLY and CDR2 is FYNNEI. J gave up 3 bases and V 5 bases, and 3 bases lay outside the gene matches. This CDR3 has 14 amino acids. Written as DNA, the CDR3 is TGTGCCAGCAGTTATAGCGGGGTCTACAATGAGCAGTTCTTC. Protein sequence: CASSYSGVYNEQFF.

This chain connects TRBV9 to TRBJ2-5; weak D call: TRBD1 (5 bases). There are 14 residues in the CDR3. Germline V gene data show CDR1 as SGDLS and CDR2 as YYNGEE. V gave up 0 bases and J gave up 5 bases, with 11 bases separating them. The CDR3 DNA reads TGTGCCAGCAGCGTAGACGACAGTCGGGAGACCCAGTACTTC. Translation: CASSVDDSRETQYF.

This chain joins TRBV6-2 or TRBV6-3 and TRBJ2-3, with TRBD2 matching 10 bases. V dropped 5 bases and J dropped 4; count of bases not matched to a gene: 9. This CDR3 has 16 amino acids. CDR1 and CDR2 (germline): MNHEY, SVGEGT. CDR3 in amino acids: CASSSGGALAADTQYF. The CDR3, as DNA: TGTGCCAGCAGTAGCGGGGGGGCCTTGGCGGCAGATACGCAGTATTTT.

The J gene is TRBJ2-1, the V gene TRBV3-1 (or the pseudogene TRBV3-2); 11 bases agree with TRBD2. From germline, CDR1 is LGHDT and CDR2 YNNKEL (reference sequence). The V and J ends lost 6 bases and 5 bases, in that order; junction bases with no gene match: 9. There are 16 residues in the CDR3. CDR3 nucleotide sequence: TGTGCCAGCAGTCAAAGGGGTAGCGGGGGGGACAATGAGCAGTTCTTC. It encodes CASSQRGSGGDNEQFF.